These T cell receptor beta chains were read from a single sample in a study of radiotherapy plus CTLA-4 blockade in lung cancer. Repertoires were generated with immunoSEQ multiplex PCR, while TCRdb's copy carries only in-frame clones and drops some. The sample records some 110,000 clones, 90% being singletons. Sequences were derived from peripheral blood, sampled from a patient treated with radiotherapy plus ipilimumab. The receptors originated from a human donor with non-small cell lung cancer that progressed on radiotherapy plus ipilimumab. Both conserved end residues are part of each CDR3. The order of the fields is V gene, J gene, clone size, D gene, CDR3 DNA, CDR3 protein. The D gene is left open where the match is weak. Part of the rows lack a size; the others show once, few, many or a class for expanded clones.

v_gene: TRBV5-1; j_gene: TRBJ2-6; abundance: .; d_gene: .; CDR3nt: TGCGCCAGCAGCTTGAGGGGAACTGGGGCCAACGTCCTGACTTTC; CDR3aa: CASSLRGTGANVLTF
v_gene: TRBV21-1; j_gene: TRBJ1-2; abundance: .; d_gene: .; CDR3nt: TGTGCCAGCAGCCCTCGGACACTTGGCTACACCTTC; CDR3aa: CASSPRTLGYTF
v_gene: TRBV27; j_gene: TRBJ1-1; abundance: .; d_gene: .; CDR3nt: TGTGCCAGCAGTTTATCGGGAAGGGGTGACACTGAAGCTTTCTTT; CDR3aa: CASSLSGRGDTEAFF
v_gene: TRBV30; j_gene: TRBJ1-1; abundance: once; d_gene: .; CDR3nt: TGTGCCTGGAGTGTGGGACCGAACACTGAAGCTTTCTTT; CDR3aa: CAWSVGPNTEAFF
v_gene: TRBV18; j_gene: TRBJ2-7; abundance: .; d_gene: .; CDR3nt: TGTGCCAGCTCACCGTCCCGCAACTACTACGAGCAGTACTTC; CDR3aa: CASSPSRNYYEQYF
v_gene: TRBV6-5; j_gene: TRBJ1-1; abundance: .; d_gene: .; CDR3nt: TGTGCCAGCAGTTATACCAGGGATATTGACACTGAAGCTTTCTTT; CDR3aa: CASSYTRDIDTEAFF
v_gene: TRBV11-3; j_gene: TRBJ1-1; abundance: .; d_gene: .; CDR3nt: TGTGCCAGCAGCTTAGAAAGCCGGCAGACCGAAGCTTTCTTT; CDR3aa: CASSLESRQTEAFF
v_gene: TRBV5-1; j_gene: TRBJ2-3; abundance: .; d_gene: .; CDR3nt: TGCGCCAGCAGCTTGGCCGGGGCCTCGGGAGATACGCAGTATTTT; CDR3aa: CASSLAGASGDTQYF
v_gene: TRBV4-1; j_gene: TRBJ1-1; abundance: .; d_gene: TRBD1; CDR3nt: TGCGCCAGCAGCCAGGGACAGGGGGCGAGGTTGAACACTGAAGCTTTCTTT; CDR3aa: CASSQGQGARLNTEAFF
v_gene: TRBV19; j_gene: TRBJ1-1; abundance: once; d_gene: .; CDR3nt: TGTGCCAGTAGTATAGGCGGCAGGGGTCCTGAAGCTTTCTTT; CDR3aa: CASSIGGRGPEAFF
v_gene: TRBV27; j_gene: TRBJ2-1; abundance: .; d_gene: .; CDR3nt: TGTGCCAGCAGTTTATGGCAGGGGTACAATGAGCAGTTCTTC; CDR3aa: CASSLWQGYNEQFF
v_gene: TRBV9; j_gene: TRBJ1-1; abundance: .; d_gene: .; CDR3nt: TGTGCCAGCAGCCCTACTCTAGGCGCTGAAGCTTTCTTT; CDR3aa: CASSPTLGAEAFF
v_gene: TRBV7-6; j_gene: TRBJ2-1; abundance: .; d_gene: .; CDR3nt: TGTGCCAGCAGCTTATTAGCCGGGGCCTACAATGAGCAGTTCTTC; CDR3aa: CASSLLAGAYNEQFF
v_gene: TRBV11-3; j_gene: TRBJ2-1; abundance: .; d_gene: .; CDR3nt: TGTGCCAGCAGCTTAGTTGGGGGCGGTGAGCAGTTCTTC; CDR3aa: CASSLVGGGEQFF
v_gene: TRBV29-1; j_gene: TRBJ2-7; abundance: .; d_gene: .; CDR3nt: TGCAGCGTTGAAGATACTAACTCCTACGAGCAGTACTTC; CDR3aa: CSVEDTNSYEQYF
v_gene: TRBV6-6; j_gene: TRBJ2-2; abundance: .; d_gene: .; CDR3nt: TGTGCCAGCTGCACGTCTGGAGGGGTCGGGGAGCTGTTTTTT; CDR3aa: CASCTSGGVGELFF
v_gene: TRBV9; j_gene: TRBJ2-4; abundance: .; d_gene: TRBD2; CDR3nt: TGTGCCAGCAGCCCTGCCGGGGGGGAGACTATAGCCAAAAACATTCAGTACTTC; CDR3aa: CASSPAGGETIAKNIQYF
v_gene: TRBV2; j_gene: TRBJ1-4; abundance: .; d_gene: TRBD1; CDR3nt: TGTGCCAGCAGCATACACAGGGGTCAGGAAAAACTGTTTTTT; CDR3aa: CASSIHRGQEKLFF
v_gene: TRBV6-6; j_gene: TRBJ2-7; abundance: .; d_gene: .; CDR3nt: TGTGCCAGCAGTTACTCACGGAACCCGGGCTACGAGCAGTACTTC; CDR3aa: CASSYSRNPGYEQYF
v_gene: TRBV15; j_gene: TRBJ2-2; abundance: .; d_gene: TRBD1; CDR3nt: TGTGCCACCAGCAGCGCTCGGGACAGAAACACCGGGGAGCTGTTTTTT; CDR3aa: CATSSARDRNTGELFF
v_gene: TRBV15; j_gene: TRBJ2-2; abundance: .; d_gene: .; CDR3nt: TGTGCCACCAGCAGAGATGGATTAATGGTCACCGGGGAGCTGTTTTTT; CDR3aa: CATSRDGLMVTGELFF
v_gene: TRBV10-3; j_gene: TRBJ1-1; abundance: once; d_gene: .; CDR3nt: TGTGCCATCAGTGAGTCAGACCAAGCTACCAGGCCTGAAGCTTTCTTT; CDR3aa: CAISESDQATRPEAFF
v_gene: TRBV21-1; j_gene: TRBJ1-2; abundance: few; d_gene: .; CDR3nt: TGTGCCAGCAGACTCCGGGACACGGGTGGGTATGGCTACACCTTC; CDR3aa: CASRLRDTGGYGYTF
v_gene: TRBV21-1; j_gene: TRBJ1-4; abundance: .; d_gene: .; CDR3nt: TGTGCCAGCAGCAAATTGAGTGAAAAACTGTTTTTT; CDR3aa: CASSKLSEKLFF
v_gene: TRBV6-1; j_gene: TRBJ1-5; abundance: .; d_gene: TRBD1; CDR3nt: TGTGCCAGCAGTGAAGGGAACAGGGGATATCAGCCCCAGCATTTT; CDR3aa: CASSEGNRGYQPQHF